This TCR beta chain was recorded in a study of blood T cell repertoires in COVID-19. Study-wide context: PBMCs, B-cell-depleted T cells, or T cells provided the cDNA or gDNA that made up the material.

Original processing methods: Reference gene primer amplification gave estimated nucleated cell counts. TCRdb's copy holds only in-frame clones and misses some; the assay was immunoSEQ multiplex PCR. That table furnishes V, J and clone size, whereas the DNA furnished D and trimming. The sample carries about 160,000 clones, roughly 85% recorded once. This clone came up a few times. The J segment lost 0 bases and the V segment lost 4 bases, leaving 8 bases of the junction unmatched. Germline lookup yields CDR1 MNHGY and CDR2 SVAAGI. This CDR3 has 16 amino acids. The receptor comes from a man between 70 and 80 years old with acute or convalescent COVID-19. The specimen sequenced was peripheral blood. This chain joins TRBV6-9 and TRBJ2-7; 8 nucleotides match TRBD1. DNA of the CDR3: TGTGCCAGCAGTTTTTCCGGGACAGGAAGCTCCTACGAGCAGTACTTC. Amino acids: CASSFSGTGSSYEQYF.